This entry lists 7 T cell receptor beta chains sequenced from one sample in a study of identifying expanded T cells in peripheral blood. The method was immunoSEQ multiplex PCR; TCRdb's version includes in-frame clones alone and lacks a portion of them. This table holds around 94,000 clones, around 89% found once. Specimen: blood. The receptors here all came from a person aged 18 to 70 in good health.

The DNA of the CDR3 is TGTGCCAGCTCCCGGGACTTAGTTGAGGATGAGCAGTTCTTC. As protein: CASSRDLVEDEQFF. J is TRBJ2-1 and V is TRBV11-3, with D possibly matching TRBD2 (6 bases). This CDR3 contains 14 residues. V lost 8 bases to trimming and J lost 8 bases, with 19 bases between them. CDR1 is SGHNT, CDR2 YENEEA, per germline.

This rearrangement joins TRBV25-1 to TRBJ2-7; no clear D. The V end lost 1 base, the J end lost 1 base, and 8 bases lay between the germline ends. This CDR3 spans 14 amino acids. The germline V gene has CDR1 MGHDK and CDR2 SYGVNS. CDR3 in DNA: TGTGCCAGCAGTGAATGGTACGGGTCCTACGAGCAGTACTTC. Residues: CASSEWYGSYEQYF.

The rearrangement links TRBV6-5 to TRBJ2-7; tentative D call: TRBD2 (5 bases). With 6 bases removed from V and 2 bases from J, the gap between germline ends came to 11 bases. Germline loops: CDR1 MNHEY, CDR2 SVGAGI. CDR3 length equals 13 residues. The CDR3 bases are TGTGCCAGCAGAGTCCAGGAGGCCTACGAGCAGTACTTC. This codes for CASRVQEAYEQYF.

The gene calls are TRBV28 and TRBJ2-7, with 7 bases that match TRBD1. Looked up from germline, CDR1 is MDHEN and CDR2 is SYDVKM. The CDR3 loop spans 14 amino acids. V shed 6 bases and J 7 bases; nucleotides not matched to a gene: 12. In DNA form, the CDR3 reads TGTGCCAGCAGGTGGACAGGCGCTCAGGGGGAGCAGTACTTC. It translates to CASRWTGAQGEQYF.

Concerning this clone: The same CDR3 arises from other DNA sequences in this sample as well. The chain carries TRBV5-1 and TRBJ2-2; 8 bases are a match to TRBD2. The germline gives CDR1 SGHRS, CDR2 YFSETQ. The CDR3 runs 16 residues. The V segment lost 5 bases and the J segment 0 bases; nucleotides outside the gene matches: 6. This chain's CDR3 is CASSLSGSPNTGELFF. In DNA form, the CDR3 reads TGCGCCAGCAGTTTGAGCGGGAGTCCGAACACCGGGGAGCTGTTTTTT. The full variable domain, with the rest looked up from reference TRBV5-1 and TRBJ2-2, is KAGVTQTPRYLIKTRGQQVTLSCSPISGHRSVSWYQQTPGQGLQFLFEYFSETQRNKGNFPGRFSGRQFSNSRSEMNVSTLELGDSALYLCASSLSGSPNTGELFFGEGSRLTVL.

CDR3 in amino acids: CASSFRDYEQYF. The CDR3 DNA follows: TGTGCCAGCAGTTTCCGGGACTACGAGCAGTACTTC. The chain carries TRBV28 and TRBJ2-7, with a weak D call TRBD2 (5 bases). There are 12 residues in the CDR3. Trimming pared 3 bases from V and 3 bases from J, leaving 6 bases between. Germline V CDR1 and CDR2: MDHEN, SYDVKM. Full variable domain (outside the CDR3, taken from reference TRBV28 and TRBJ2-7): DVKVTQSSRYLVKRTGEKVFLECVQDMDHENMFWYRQDPGLGLRLIYFSYDVKMKEKGDIPEGYSVSREKKERFSLILESASTNQTSMYLCASSFRDYEQYFGPGTRLTVT.

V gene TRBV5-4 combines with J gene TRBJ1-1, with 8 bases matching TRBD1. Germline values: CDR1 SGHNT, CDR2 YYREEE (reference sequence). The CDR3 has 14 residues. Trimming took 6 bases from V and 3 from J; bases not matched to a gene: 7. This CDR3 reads CASTVDREDTEAFF. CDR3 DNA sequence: TGTGCCAGCACCGTGGACAGGGAGGACACTGAAGCTTTCTTT.